This TCR beta chain was profiled in a study of graft-versus-host responses after intestinal transplantation. The protocol was immunoSEQ multiplex PCR, while the TCRdb copy is restricted to in-frame clones and leaves out a portion. The table shows roughly 100,000 clones, with roughly 84% occurring only once. On this clone: Its antigen is undetermined. In this CDR3 the conserved last residue, phenylalanine or tryptophan, is missing, so a read error is likely. The DNA is omitted, as the CDR3 cannot be located on it reliably, and the CDR3 follows TCRdb's listing.

Sample: unstimulated CD4+ T cells sorted from spleen or lymph node cells, taken before intestinal transplant. This TCR derives from a human donor who received an intestinal transplant.

The CDR3 loop reads CASSLGTGTPESL. This chain connects TRBV5-5 to TRBJ2-7; the table's D call, TRBD1, was not checked against the DNA. Per the germline V gene, CDR1 is SGHKS and CDR2 is YYEKEE (reference sequence). Both ends counted, the CDR3 spans 13 residues.